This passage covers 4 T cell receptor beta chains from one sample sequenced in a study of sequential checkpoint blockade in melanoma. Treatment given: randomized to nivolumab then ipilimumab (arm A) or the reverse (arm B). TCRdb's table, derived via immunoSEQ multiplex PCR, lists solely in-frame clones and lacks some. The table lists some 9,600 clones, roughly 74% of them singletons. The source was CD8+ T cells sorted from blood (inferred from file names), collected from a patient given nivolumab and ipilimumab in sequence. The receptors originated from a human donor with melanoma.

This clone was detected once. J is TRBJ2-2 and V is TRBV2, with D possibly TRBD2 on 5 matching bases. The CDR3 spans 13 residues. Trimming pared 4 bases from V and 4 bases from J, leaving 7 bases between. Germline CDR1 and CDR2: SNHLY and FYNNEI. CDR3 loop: CASSGTATGELFF. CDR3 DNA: TGTGCCAGCAGTGGGACTGCCACCGGGGAGCTGTTTTTT. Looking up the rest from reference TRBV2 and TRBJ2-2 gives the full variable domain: EPEVTQTPSHQVTQMGQEVILRCVPISNHLYFYWYRQILGQKVEFLVSFYNNEISEKSEIFDDQFSVERPDGSNFTLKIRSTKLEDSAMYFCASSGTATGELFFGEGSRLTVL.

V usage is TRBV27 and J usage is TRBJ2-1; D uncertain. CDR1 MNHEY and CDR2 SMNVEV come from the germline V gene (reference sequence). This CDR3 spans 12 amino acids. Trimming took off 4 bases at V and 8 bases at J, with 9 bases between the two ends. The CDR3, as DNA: TGTGCCAGCAGTTCCCCCTCGGATGAGCAGTTCTTC. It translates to CASSSPSDEQFF.

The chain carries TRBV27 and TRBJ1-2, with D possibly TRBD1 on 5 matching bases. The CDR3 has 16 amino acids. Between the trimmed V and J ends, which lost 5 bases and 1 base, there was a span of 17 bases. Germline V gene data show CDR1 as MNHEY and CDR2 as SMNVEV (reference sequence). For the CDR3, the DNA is TGTGCCAGCAGTCCTGACCGGGGGATCGGTAACTATGGCTACACCTTC. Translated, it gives CASSPDRGIGNYGYTF.

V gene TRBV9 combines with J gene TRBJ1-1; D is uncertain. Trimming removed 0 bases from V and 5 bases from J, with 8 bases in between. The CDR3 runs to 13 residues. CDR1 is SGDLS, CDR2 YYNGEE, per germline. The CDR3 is CASSVGGYTEAFF. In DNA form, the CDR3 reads TGTGCCAGCAGCGTAGGAGGGTATACTGAAGCTTTCTTT.